This TCR beta chain was obtained from a study of cytomegalovirus exposure and HLA in healthy donors. Study-level information: Of some 400 genotyped donors, roughly 81% clustered with self-reported Caucasian donors.

Overall study findings and caveats: TCR beta chain V- and J-gene trimming was linked, in a later analysis, to a missense variant in DCLRE1C.

60 Vbeta and 13 Jbeta primers were used in PCR. Only in-frame clones appear in the TCRdb table, and some are missing; sequencing was by immunoSEQ multiplex PCR. The sample yields tens of thousands of clones, around three quarters seen once. V was trimmed by 3 bases and J by 2 bases, leaving 25 bases between them. Germline V gene data show CDR1 as GTSNPN and CDR2 as SVGIG (reference sequence). There are 18 residues in the CDR3. Notes on this clone: Its antigen is unknown.

The V gene is TRBV30, the J gene TRBJ2-5; tentatively, D is TRBD2 (6 bases). Material for sequencing was PBMCs. The TCR comes from a male donor in good health and CMV-seronegative. The CDR3 loop is CAWSQQAPTSKLQETQYF. Here the CDR3 DNA reads TGTGCCTGGAGCCAACAAGCCCCGACTAGTAAGCTACAAGAGACCCAGTACTTC.